The T cell receptor beta chain described here comes from a study of OX40 agonist ivuxolimab in advanced cancers. Findings and caveats of the study: At doses 0.1 to 3.0 mg/kg, CD4+ and CD8+ clones expanded.

The CDR3 extends over 13 amino acids. Germline V gives CDR1 KGHSH, CDR2 LQKENI. Trimming shortened V by 1 base and J by 1 base, and 4 bases separated the two germline ends. TCRdb keeps only in-frame clones here, not all; method: immunoSEQ multiplex PCR. Here the sample spans 76,000 or so clones, approximately 85% being singletons. Concerning this clone itself: Its target is not known.

The sequencing used CD4+ or CD8+ T cells sorted from blood, collected in a trial of the OX40 agonist ivuxolimab. The chain is built from TRBV18 and TRBJ2-5, with D unclear. This TCR came from an adult with an advanced solid tumor such as melanoma, head and neck, liver or kidney cancer. CDR3 DNA: TGTGCCAGCTCACCACAGGCCCAAGAGACCCAGTACTTC. This translates into CASSPQAQETQYF.